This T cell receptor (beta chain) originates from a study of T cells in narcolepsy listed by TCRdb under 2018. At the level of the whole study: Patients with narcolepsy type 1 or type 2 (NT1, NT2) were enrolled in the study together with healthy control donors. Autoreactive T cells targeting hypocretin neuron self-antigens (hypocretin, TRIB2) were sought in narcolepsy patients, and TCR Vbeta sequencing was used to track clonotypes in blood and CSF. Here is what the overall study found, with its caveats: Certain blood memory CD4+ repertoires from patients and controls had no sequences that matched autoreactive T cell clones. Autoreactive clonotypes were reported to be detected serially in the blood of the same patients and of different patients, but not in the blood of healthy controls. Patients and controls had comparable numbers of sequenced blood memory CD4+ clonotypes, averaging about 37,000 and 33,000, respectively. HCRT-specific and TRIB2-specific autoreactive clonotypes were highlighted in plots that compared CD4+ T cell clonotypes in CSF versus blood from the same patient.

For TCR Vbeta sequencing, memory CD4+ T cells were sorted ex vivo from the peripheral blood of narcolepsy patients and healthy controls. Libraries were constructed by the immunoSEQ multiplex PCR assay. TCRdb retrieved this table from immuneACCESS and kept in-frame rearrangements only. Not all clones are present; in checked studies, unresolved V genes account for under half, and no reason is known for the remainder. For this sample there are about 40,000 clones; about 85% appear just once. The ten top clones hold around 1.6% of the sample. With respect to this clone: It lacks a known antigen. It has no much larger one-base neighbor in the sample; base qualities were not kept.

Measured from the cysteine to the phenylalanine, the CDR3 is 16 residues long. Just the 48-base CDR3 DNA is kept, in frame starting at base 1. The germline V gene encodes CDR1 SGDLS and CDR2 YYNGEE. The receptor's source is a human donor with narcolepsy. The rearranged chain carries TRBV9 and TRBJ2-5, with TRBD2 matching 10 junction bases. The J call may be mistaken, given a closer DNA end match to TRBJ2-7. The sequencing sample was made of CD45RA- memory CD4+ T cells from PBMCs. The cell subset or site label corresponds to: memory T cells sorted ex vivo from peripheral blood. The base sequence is TGTGCCAGCAGCGCGGTGGAAGCGGGGGGGCAATACGAGCAGTACTTC. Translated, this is CASSAVEAGGQYEQYF.